One and the same sample provided the 30 T cell receptor beta chains below, sequenced in a study of OX40 agonist ivuxolimab in advanced cancers. Receptor amplification or capture employed the immunoSEQ multiplex PCR assay. TCRdb carries this immuneACCESS record with in-frame sequences only. Its versions omit some clonotypes, under half of them owing to an unresolved V gene in the studies checked, with the rest unexplained. The sample records 30,000 or so clones, approximately 80% of which are singletons. The top ten hold around 25% of the sample. Sequences were derived from CD4+ or CD8+ T cells sorted from blood, sampled in a trial of the OX40 agonist ivuxolimab. These receptors all come from an adult with an advanced solid tumor such as melanoma, head and neck, liver or kidney cancer.

The chain links TRBV30 to TRBJ2-7; D not resolved. Germline CDR1 reads GTSNPN; CDR2 reads SVGIG (reference sequence). This CDR3 spans 13 amino acids. V dropped 1 base and J dropped 0 bases, with 7 bases sitting between them. The CDR3 loop reads CAWSALSSYEQYF. DNA of the CDR3: TGTGCCTGGAGTGCCCTGAGCTCCTACGAGCAGTACTTC.

This chain uses TRBV13 with TRBJ2-3, with TRBD2 matching 7 bases. CDR1 is PRHDT and CDR2 is FYEKMQ in the germline V gene (reference sequence). The CDR3 runs to 16 residues. Trimming cost V 5 bases and J 3 bases; bases outside gene matches: 11. The CDR3 is CASSPGTIQLTDTQYF. CDR3 sequence (DNA): TGTGCCAGCAGCCCAGGGACTATCCAATTAACAGATACGCAGTATTTT.

In its sample, this clone was seen a few times. The rearrangement uses TRBV2 and TRBJ2-7; TRBD2 matches 13 bases. The CDR3 has 16 residues. CDR1 is SNHLY, CDR2 FYNNEI, per germline. Losses at the gene ends were 6 bases for V and 5 bases for J; bases not matched to a gene: 10. The CDR3 sequence: CASRFRKLAGGHEQYF. The CDR3 DNA is TGTGCCAGCAGATTCCGAAAACTAGCGGGGGGGCACGAGCAGTACTTC.

The chain is built from TRBV27 and TRBJ1-4, with 10 bases that match TRBD1. The J segment lost 14 bases and the V segment lost 7 bases, leaving 13 bases of the junction unmatched. The CDR3 totals 14 residues. Per germline, CDR1 MNHEY and CDR2 SMNVEV (reference sequence). The DNA for the CDR3 is TGTGCCAGCACCCAAGGCCTTGACAGGGGGCGCCTGTTTTTT. Translation: CASTQGLDRGRLFF.

The V call is TRBV18, the J call TRBJ1-1; D is undetermined. There are 16 residues in the CDR3. The V end was cut by 2 bases, the J end by 0 bases, with 13 bases between. Germline loops: CDR1 KGHSH, CDR2 LQKENI. CDR3 sequence (DNA): TGTGCCAGCTCACCAAAAGGGAGCGCTATGAACACTGAAGCTTTCTTT. Translation: CASSPKGSAMNTEAFF.

The chain has TRBV9 and TRBJ1-1; maybe TRBD1 (5 bases). Trimming cost V 4 bases and J 1 base, with 8 bases left between them. The CDR3 totals 13 residues. Germline CDR1 reads SGDLS; CDR2 reads YYNGEE. The CDR3 DNA is TGTGCCAGCAGCTATGGACAGAACACTGAAGCTTTCTTT. It is translated as CASSYGQNTEAFF.

V is TRBV20-1 and J is TRBJ2-7; D is ambiguous. Trimming shortened V by 7 bases and J by 3 bases, and 10 bases separated the two germline ends. In germline, CDR1 is DFQATT, CDR2 SNEGSKA (reference sequence). The CDR3 totals 11 residues. Here the CDR3 DNA reads TGCAGTGTTGGTAGGGTCTACGAGCAGTACTTC. Its protein is CSVGRVYEQYF.

The chain carries TRBV5-4 and TRBJ2-3, with 10 bases that match TRBD1. The CDR3 contains 14 residues. V shed 4 bases, J shed 7 bases, and the junction held 6 bases outside the gene matches. Looked up from germline, CDR1 is SGHNT and CDR2 is YYREEE (reference sequence). CDR3 in amino acids: CASSTDRGRHTQYF. CDR3 sequence (DNA): TGTGCCAGCAGCACGGACAGGGGGAGGCATACGCAGTATTTT.

The genes are TRBV7-9 and TRBJ1-2; 11 bases agree with TRBD1. CDR1 is SEHNR, CDR2 FQNEAQ, per germline (reference sequence). V shed 3 bases and J 4 bases; nucleotides not matched to a gene: 13. The CDR3 is 18 amino acids. The CDR3: CASSFGPPGQGEGYGYTF. CDR3 bases: TGTGCCAGCAGCTTCGGGCCCCCGGGACAGGGGGAAGGCTATGGCTACACCTTC.

A few counts support this clone. The chain couples TRBV5-4 to TRBJ2-1; 10 bases are shared with TRBD2. The CDR3 totals 18 residues. V trimming: 0 bases; J trimming: 4 bases; junction bases outside the gene matches: 10. Germline CDR1 is SGHNT and CDR2 is YYREEE (reference sequence). CDR3 DNA: TGTGCCAGCAGCTTGGAGGGTTTAGCGGGGGGCCATTACAATGAGCAGTTCTTC. It codes for CASSLEGLAGGHYNEQFF.

The rearrangement links TRBV7-9 to TRBJ2-5; D is unclear. CDR1 is SEHNR and CDR2 is FQNEAQ in the germline V gene (reference sequence). There are 13 residues in the CDR3. V was trimmed by 5 bases and J by 5 bases, leaving 12 bases between them. CDR3 DNA sequence: TGTGCCAGCAGCACGAGGCATGTTGAGACCCAGTACTTC. This encodes CASSTRHVETQYF.

This clone was detected only a few times. The V and J genes are TRBV6-5 and TRBJ2-5; D remains unclear. Germline V gives CDR1 MNHEY, CDR2 SVGAGI. Trimming shortened V by 1 base and J by 5 bases, and 8 bases separated the two germline ends. The CDR3 is 13 amino acids. CDR3 sequence reads: CASSYFRWETQYF. The CDR3 nucleotides read TGTGCCAGCAGTTACTTCCGGTGGGAGACCCAGTACTTC.

V is TRBV11-2 and J is TRBJ2-7, with no clear D. The V and J ends lost 1 base and 6 bases respectively, with 7 bases between them. Germline lookup yields CDR1 SGHAT and CDR2 FQNNGV. This CDR3 comprises 12 residues. CDR3 DNA sequence: TGTGCCAGCAGCTTAGGTGTCGGCGAGCAGTACTTC. Translation: CASSLGVGEQYF.

This clone was counted only a few times. The J gene is TRBJ1-6, the V gene TRBV9; perhaps TRBD1 as D (5 bases). This CDR3 is built from 14 residues. The V and J ends lost 0 bases and 10 bases respectively, with 11 bases between them. Germline values: CDR1 SGDLS, CDR2 YYNGEE. The CDR3 nucleotides are TGTGCCAGCAGCGTAGTTGGGGGGGGATCACCCCTCCACTTT. It translates to CASSVVGGGSPLHF.

This clone was seen once. CDR3 DNA: TGCGCCAGCAGCCGATTCTCGGGGGCCGGGGAGCTGTTTTTT. It codes for CASSRFSGAGELFF. The rearrangement links TRBV5-1 to TRBJ2-2; D is possibly TRBD2 (6 bases). The CDR3 runs 14 residues. Germline assignment: CDR1 SGHRS and CDR2 YFSETQ. Trimming left V 4 bases short and J 6 bases short, with 13 bases between.

The chain joins TRBV28 to TRBJ1-5, with TRBD1 matching over 9 bases. Germline values: CDR1 MDHEN, CDR2 SYDVKM. The V and J ends lost 5 bases and 3 bases, in that order; junction bases with no gene match: 5. This CDR3 is 15 amino acids long. The CDR3 spells CASSLGTGNNQPQHF. The CDR3 bases are TGTGCCAGCAGTCTAGGGACAGGGAACAATCAGCCCCAGCATTTT.

The CDR3 sequence is CSVEARGTTAEAFF. CDR3 coding DNA: TGCAGCGTTGAGGCACGGGGGACTACTGCTGAAGCTTTCTTT. This sequence joins TRBV29-1 and TRBJ1-1, with a weak D call TRBD1 (5 bases). Germline lookup yields CDR1 SQVTM and CDR2 ANQGSEA. The CDR3 is 14 amino acids. V was cut by 3 bases and J by 6 bases, with 17 bases left in between.

Here the CDR3 DNA reads TGTGCCAGCAGGCTAAACAATGAGCAGTTCTTC. Translated: CASRLNNEQFF. The chain couples TRBV2 to TRBJ2-1; D is undetermined. The V gene lost 6 bases and the J gene lost 5 bases, with 5 bases spanning the gap. Looked up from germline, CDR1 is SNHLY and CDR2 is FYNNEI. CDR3 size: 11 residues.

The chain uses TRBV11-3 and TRBJ1-5; D is perhaps TRBD1 (6 bases). The germline V gene encodes CDR1 SGHNT and CDR2 YENEEA. Trimming took 2 bases from V and 4 from J, leaving 12 bases between them. The CDR3 contains 15 residues. The CDR3 coding sequence is TGTGCCAGCAGCTTAATCCCCACAGGGAATCAGCCCCAGCATTTT. Its protein is CASSLIPTGNQPQHF.

This chain joins TRBV2 and TRBJ2-4; D not resolved. The germline V gene has CDR1 SNHLY and CDR2 FYNNEI. V lost 0 bases to trimming and J lost 0 bases, with 9 bases between them. CDR3 length: 16 amino acids. The CDR3 reads CASSEAQGLAKNIQYF. The CDR3 DNA reads as TGTGCCAGCAGTGAAGCGCAAGGTTTAGCCAAAAACATTCAGTACTTC. The whole variable domain, remainder taken from reference TRBV2 and TRBJ2-4, is EPEVTQTPSHQVTQMGQEVILRCVPISNHLYFYWYRQILGQKVEFLVSFYNNEISEKSEIFDDQFSVERPDGSNFTLKIRSTKLEDSAMYFCASSEAQGLAKNIQYFGAGTRLSVL.

The V gene is TRBV30, the J gene TRBJ2-1; possibly TRBD1 for D (5 bases). CDR1 is GTSNPN and CDR2 is SVGIG in the germline V gene (reference sequence). The CDR3 extends over 13 amino acids. V dropped 4 bases and J dropped 9 bases, with 16 bases sitting between them. In nucleotides, the CDR3 is TGTGCCTGGAAGGCAGGGCCCTCCTCTGAGCAGTTCTTC. Translated, it gives CAWKAGPSSEQFF. Using reference TRBV30 and TRBJ2-1 for the parts outside the CDR3, the full variable domain is SQTIHQWPATLVQPVGSPLSLECTVEGTSNPNLYWYRQAAGRGLQLLFYSVGIGQISSEVPQNLSASRPQDRQFILSSKKLLLSDSGFYLCAWKAGPSSEQFFGPGTRLTVL.

The rearrangement links TRBV2 to TRBJ2-7, with no clear D. Germline-derived CDR1 and CDR2 are SNHLY and FYNNEI. The V and J ends lost 4 bases and 6 bases respectively, with 7 bases between them. The CDR3 has 11 residues. The CDR3: CASSAASEQYF. The CDR3, as DNA: TGTGCCAGCAGTGCCGCGAGCGAGCAGTACTTC. The variable domain in full, completed from reference TRBV2 and TRBJ2-7, reads EPEVTQTPSHQVTQMGQEVILRCVPISNHLYFYWYRQILGQKVEFLVSFYNNEISEKSEIFDDQFSVERPDGSNFTLKIRSTKLEDSAMYFCASSAASEQYFGPGTRLTVT.

This sequence joins TRBV9 and TRBJ2-3; 12 nucleotides line up with TRBD2. J gave up 2 bases and V 3 bases, and 4 bases lay outside the gene matches. Germline-derived CDR1 and CDR2 are SGDLS and YYNGEE. The CDR3 is 16 residues long. CDR3 amino acids: CASSARTSGATDTQYF. CDR3 DNA: TGTGCCAGCAGCGCCCGGACTAGCGGGGCCACAGATACGCAGTATTTT.

This clone has only one observation. J is TRBJ1-4 and V is TRBV4-1, with D unresolved. Trimming stripped 2 bases from V and 7 bases from J, with 8 bases between. The CDR3 spans 13 residues. Germline lookup yields CDR1 MGHRA and CDR2 YSYEKL. CDR3 in DNA: TGCGCCAGCAGCCAATTCACGGGTGAAAAACTGTTTTTT. This gives the protein CASSQFTGEKLFF.

This clone was observed a few times. The chain recombines TRBV30 with TRBJ1-3, with a possible D match to TRBD1 (5 bases). Looked up from germline, CDR1 is GTSNPN and CDR2 is SVGIG (reference sequence). This CDR3 has 13 residues. V lost 2 bases, J lost 6 bases, and 11 bases lay in between. CDR3 loop: CAWSWGMENTIYF. CDR3 DNA sequence: TGTGCCTGGAGTTGGGGCATGGAAAACACCATATATTTT. The full variable domain, completed using reference TRBV30 and TRBJ1-3, is SQTIHQWPATLVQPVGSPLSLECTVEGTSNPNLYWYRQAAGRGLQLLFYSVGIGQISSEVPQNLSASRPQDRQFILSSKKLLLSDSGFYLCAWSWGMENTIYFGEGSWLTVV.

In DNA form, the CDR3 reads TGTGCCAGCAGTGTAAGGGAAACAGATACGCAGTATTTT. This gives the protein CASSVRETDTQYF. The chain is built from TRBV6-1 and TRBJ2-3; D remains ambiguous. There are 13 residues in the CDR3. V was trimmed by 4 bases and J by 3 bases, leaving 8 bases between them. Per the germline V gene, CDR1 is MNHNS and CDR2 is SASEGT.

J is TRBJ2-7 and V is TRBV5-1; 9 bases agree with TRBD2. With V trimmed by 4 bases and J by 0 bases, 8 bases remained unmatched. Germline lookup yields CDR1 SGHRS and CDR2 YFSETQ. The CDR3 totals 16 residues. The CDR3, as DNA: TGCGCCAGCAGCAAAGGGCTAGCGGGGATCTCCTACGAGCAGTACTTC. Protein sequence: CASSKGLAGISYEQYF. The full variable domain, its missing parts supplied by reference TRBV5-1 and TRBJ2-7, is KAGVTQTPRYLIKTRGQQVTLSCSPISGHRSVSWYQQTPGQGLQFLFEYFSETQRNKGNFPGRFSGRQFSNSRSEMNVSTLELGDSALYLCASSKGLAGISYEQYFGPGTRLTVT.

The count of this clone is one. This sequence joins TRBV6-5 and TRBJ2-1; D is unclear. Germline loops: CDR1 MNHEY, CDR2 SVGAGI. The ends were cut back, 7 bases at V and 9 bases at J, with 16 bases in the middle. This CDR3 has 13 residues. As DNA, the CDR3 is TGTGCCAGCACTTCGACTGGAAGGATTGAGCAGTTCTTC. The encoded protein is CASTSTGRIEQFF.

The CDR3 spells CASSERETSIQYF. DNA for the CDR3: TGTGCCAGCAGTGAACGGGAGACCTCAATTCAGTACTTC. The chain has TRBV6-1 and TRBJ2-4, with D possibly being TRBD2 (6 bases). Looked up from germline, CDR1 is MNHNS and CDR2 is SASEGT. CDR3 length equals 13 residues. The V end was cut by 2 bases, the J end by 10 bases, with 12 bases between.

V and J are TRBV6-5 and TRBJ1-2; tentative D call: TRBD1 (6 bases). CDR3 size: 13 residues. Germline CDR1 MNHEY, CDR2 SVGAGI. V was cut by 5 bases and J by 2 bases, with 9 bases left in between. The CDR3 spells CASSRDTNYGYTF. Written as DNA, the CDR3 is TGTGCCAGCAGTCGGGACACCAACTATGGCTACACCTTC.